This TCR beta chain was found in a study of early T cells in non-severe SARS-CoV-2 infection (dated by TCRdb to about 2021). About the study as a whole: Bulk RNA from unsorted whole blood was used for TCR sequencing, so alpha and beta chains could not be paired. What the authors observed across the whole study: VDJdb matching was skewed toward anti-spike CD8 responses, so virus-specific expansions were likely underestimated and private and CD4 specificities were missed.

The germline V gene (reference sequence) yields DFQATT for CDR1 and SNEGSKA for CDR2. There are 13 amino acids in the CDR3, from cysteine to phenylalanine inclusive. The entry retains the CDR3 DNA only, 39 bases that are in frame from base 1. V and J are truncated by 5 bases and 10 bases respectively, leaving an intervening sequence of 20 bases. This clonotype was counted ten times or more. What this receptor recognizes is not known. Base qualities are missing; no much larger clone stands one base away. Library preparation used 5' RACE. The sequencer listed for this sample is NextSeq 500. In the TCR library protocol, unique molecular identifiers were attached to individual cDNA molecules to correct for PCR bias and sequencing error. Both TCR alpha and beta chains were sequenced, and tight co-correlation was observed between alpha and beta sequence abundances in each sample. The study's own analysis went as follows. V gene, J gene and CDR3 annotation of TCR sequences was performed with Decombinator V4. Expanded TCRs were defined as changing significantly between any two time points under a Poisson model with p below 0.0001. Abundances of TCRs were expressed as counts per million after normalisation to the total number of TCRs sequenced in each sample. MAIT TCRs were defined by TRAV1-2 paired with TRAJ12, TRAJ20 or TRAJ33, and iNKT TCRs by TRAV10 paired with TRAJ18. A search of VDJdb, accessed on 1 November 2021, was run for TCRs annotated to CMV, EBV and SARS-CoV-2, with TCRs annotated for multiple antigens excluded. TCRdb reanalyzed the raw reads on its own, using fastp at Q25 for trimming and MiXCR for clone calling, and kept in-frame beta chains. Entries that share a CDR3 protein sequence are merged under the most common genes and DNA. The V and J calls come from TCRdb's annotation, not from the publication. The sample table lists approximately 48,000 distinct CDR3 sequences, about a tenth of them with a count of one. The ten biggest clones cover more than 13% of the sample.

This was a case-control study nested in a cohort of healthcare workers in London, UK, who had nasopharyngeal swab PCR tests and blood samples taken every week. Healthcare workers were enrolled in the week of the UK lockdown, from 23 to 31 March 2020, and were followed every week for up to roughly 16 weeks. Specimen: whole blood. The TCR originated in an adult who was a healthcare worker with PCR-confirmed SARS-CoV-2 infection or an uninfected control (not recorded which). The V and J segments used are TRBV20-1 and TRBJ1-1, with no D gene named confidently. The encoded CDR3 is CSAPGEAESGAFF. Here is the DNA: TGCAGTGCTCCTGGGGAGGCTGAATCGGGAGCTTTCTTT.